This T cell receptor (beta chain) was profiled in a study of blood T cell repertoires in COVID-19. Study context: The United States, Italy and Spain were the sources of the acute and convalescent COVID-19 samples. Sample material is recorded as cDNA or gDNA derived from T cells, B-cell-depleted T cells, or PBMCs.

The CDR3 consists of 14 residues. Germline loops: CDR1 LGHNA, CDR2 YSLEER. The V and J ends lost 1 base and 7 bases respectively, with 11 bases between them. Original handling: Amplified reference gene primers provided the basis for estimating nucleated cell counts. Produced via immunoSEQ multiplex PCR; TCRdb's table is partial and in-frame only. V and J calls and clone size are those listed in that table; D and trimming were worked out from the DNA. In the table there are about 180,000 clones, roughly 89% of which are singletons. The sequence derives from a woman in her fifties or sixties with acute or convalescent COVID-19. Sequenced: peripheral blood. This rearrangement joins TRBV4-3 to TRBJ1-5; no clear D gene. The CDR3 DNA is TGCGCCAGCAGCCAAGGGTACTTTGAACAGCCCCAGCATTTT. Its translation is CASSQGYFEQPQHF.